This T cell receptor (beta chain) was sequenced for a study of identical twins. A single record per CDR3 protein comes from TCRdb applying MiXCR to the 5' RACE reads. The top ten clones hold approximately 0.9% of a sample with roughly 490,000 distinct CDR3 sequences, approximately 14% of them seen once. The V segment lost 1 base and the J segment 5 bases; nucleotides outside the gene matches: 14. Per the germline V gene, CDR1 is DFQATT and CDR2 is SNEGSKA (reference sequence). The CDR3 is 17 amino acids. The study's findings and limits: With beta out-of-frame sequences, excess sharing by twins was weaker. Zero-insertion analyses might be partly confounded by invariant T cells like MAIT and iNKT. Insertions ran lower in abundant cord blood beta clonotypes, though not in memory repertoires.

This clonotype turned up a few times. The antigen is undetermined. These data were likewise used in another study, on yellow fever vaccine responses in identical twins. That paper notes: Twins' vaccine T cell response reportedly seemed partly convergent, partly personalized.

This receptor was obtained from a young woman in good health. Specimen: CD4+ T cells sorted from blood. V gene TRBV20-1 combines with J gene TRBJ2-5; TRBD2 matches 9 bases. For the CDR3, the DNA is TGCAGTGCTAGAGTTTTTGGCCTAGCGGGAAACTGGGAGACCCAGTACTTC. Its protein product is CSARVFGLAGNWETQYF.